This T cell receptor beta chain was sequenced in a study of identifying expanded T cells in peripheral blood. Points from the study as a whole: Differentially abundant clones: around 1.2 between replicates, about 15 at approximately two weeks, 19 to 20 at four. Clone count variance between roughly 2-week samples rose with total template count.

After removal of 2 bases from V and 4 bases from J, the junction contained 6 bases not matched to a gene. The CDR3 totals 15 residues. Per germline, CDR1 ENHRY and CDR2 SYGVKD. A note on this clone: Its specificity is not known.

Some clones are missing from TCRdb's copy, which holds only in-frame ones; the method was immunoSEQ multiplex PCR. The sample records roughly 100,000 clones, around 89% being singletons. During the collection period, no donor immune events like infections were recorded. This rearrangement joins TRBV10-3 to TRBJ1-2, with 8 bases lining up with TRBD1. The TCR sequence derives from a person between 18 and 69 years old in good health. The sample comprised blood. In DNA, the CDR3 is TGTGCCATCAGTGAGCCTGCTCAGGGGGCCTATGGCTACACCTTC. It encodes CAISEPAQGAYGYTF.